The 3 T cell receptor beta chains below come from one sample, sequenced in a study of blood T cell repertoires in COVID-19. Assay: immunoSEQ multiplex PCR; the TCRdb copy retains only in-frame clones and omits some. This sample carries more than 200,000 clones, around nine tenths of them seen once, and the ten largest clones take approximately 5.3%. Source material: peripheral blood. These receptors all stem from a woman in her sixties with COVID-19, enrolled during active disease.

This clone has only a few counts. The chain has TRBV27 and TRBJ1-1, with 10 bases fitting TRBD1. The CDR3 is 17 amino acids. The germline CDR1 and CDR2 sequences are MNHEY and SMNVEV (reference sequence). V lost 6 bases and J lost 1; bases outside the gene matches: 11. The CDR3 DNA is TGTGCCAGCAGCCCACGCCGGGACAGGGGATGGAACACTGAAGCTTTCTTT. Encoded protein: CASSPRRDRGWNTEAFF.

This sequence joins TRBV5-4 and TRBJ2-3, with 7 bases identical to TRBD2. The ends lost 5 bases at V and 1 base at J; junction bases unmatched: 7. Per the germline V gene, CDR1 is SGHNT and CDR2 is YYREEE (reference sequence). The CDR3 runs 15 residues. In nucleotides, the CDR3 is TGTGCCAGCAGTCCCCCCACTAGCGGCACAGATACGCAGTATTTT. Translation gives CASSPPTSGTDTQYF. Looking up the rest from reference TRBV5-4 and TRBJ2-3 gives the full variable domain: ETGVTQSPTHLIKTRGQQVTLRCSSQSGHNTVSWYQQALGQGPQFIFQYYREEENGRGNFPPRFSGLQFPNYSSELNVNALELDDSALYLCASSPPTSGTDTQYFGPGTRLTVL.

The CDR3 spells CAWTRATYEQYF. CDR3 in DNA: TGTGCCTGGACCAGGGCCACCTACGAGCAGTACTTC. This chain links TRBV30 with TRBJ2-7; possibly TRBD1 for D (5 bases). The germline CDR1 and CDR2 sequences are GTSNPN and SVGIG (reference sequence). V lost 4 bases and J lost 2, with 9 bases in between. This CDR3 has 12 amino acids.